This T cell receptor beta chain was recorded in a study of persistence of HIV-infected CD4 T cells. Lysates of CMV-infected fibroblasts at approximately 9.4 ug/mL stimulated these cells. CD4+ T cells upregulating both CD40 ligand and CD69 were sorted as responding cells. In the case of this clone: Its antigen is not known.

The study, taken as a whole, reports: Antigen-responding cells were enriched for degenerate expanded CDR3beta sequences.

This was the immunoSEQ version 4 assay in survey mode. Only in-frame clones appear in the TCRdb table, and some are missing; sequencing was by immunoSEQ multiplex PCR. Counted here are about 20,000 clones, about 80% occurring once; the ten biggest clones make up 6% to 7%. This CDR3 has 13 amino acids. The germline V and J ends were trimmed by 2 bases and 9 bases, with 8 bases remaining between them. The germline V gene encodes CDR1 MNHEY and CDR2 SVGAGI. This chain connects TRBV6-5 to TRBJ1-6; D ambiguous. The clonotype originates from an adult man with HIV who was CMV-seropositive. Material: CD4+ T cells sorted from PBMCs after approximately 18-hour stimulation, obtained from a patient who received antiretroviral therapy. The CDR3 bases are TGTGCCAGCAGTTACGAAGTGGGTTCACCCCTCCACTTT. It translates to CASSYEVGSPLHF.